Sequencing of this T cell receptor beta chain was carried out in a study of cytomegalovirus exposure and HLA in healthy donors. Germline CDR1 and CDR2: SGHRS and YFSETQ. CDR3 size: 17 residues. V shed 0 bases, J shed 0 bases, and the junction held 8 bases outside the gene matches. Measured with immunoSEQ multiplex PCR; TCRdb has only the in-frame clones, and not every one. The sample records more than 90,000 clones, more than 75% being singletons. Findings and limits, study-wide: Published work reported that the classifier diagnosed cytomegalovirus status with high specificity and sensitivity. Most sequenced TCRs were rare (though some public TCRs occurred in many donors).

The donors were members of the validation cohort, which comprised approximately 120 subjects and was separate from the first cohort of 666 subjects. In this sample, this clone turned up a few times. Its specificity is unknown. Sequenced input: PBMCs. The receptor comes from a man aged 18-30 years in good health and CMV-seronegative. The chain couples TRBV5-1 to TRBJ1-1; TRBD1 matches at 7 bases. The CDR3 DNA reads as TGCGCCAGCAGCTTGGTGGGGGACAGAAACATGAACACTGAAGCTTTCTTT. It specifies CASSLVGDRNMNTEAFF.